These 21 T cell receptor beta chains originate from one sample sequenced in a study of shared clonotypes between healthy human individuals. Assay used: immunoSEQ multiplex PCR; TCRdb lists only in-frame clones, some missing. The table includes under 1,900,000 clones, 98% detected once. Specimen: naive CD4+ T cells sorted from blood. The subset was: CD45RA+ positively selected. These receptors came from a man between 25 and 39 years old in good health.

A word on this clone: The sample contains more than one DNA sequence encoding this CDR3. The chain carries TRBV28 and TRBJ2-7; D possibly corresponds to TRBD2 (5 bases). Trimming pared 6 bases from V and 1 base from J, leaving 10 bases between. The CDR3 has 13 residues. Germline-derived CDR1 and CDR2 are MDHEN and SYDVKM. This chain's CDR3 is CASRPSGSYEQYF. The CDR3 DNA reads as TGTGCCAGCAGACCGAGCGGATCCTACGAGCAGTACTTC.

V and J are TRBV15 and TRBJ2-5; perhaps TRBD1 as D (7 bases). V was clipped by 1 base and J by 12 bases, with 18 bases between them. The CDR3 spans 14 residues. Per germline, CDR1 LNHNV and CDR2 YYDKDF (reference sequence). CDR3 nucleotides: TGTGCCACCAGCAGAGTCGTCGGGGCGGGACAGAAGTACTTC. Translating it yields CATSRVVGAGQKYF. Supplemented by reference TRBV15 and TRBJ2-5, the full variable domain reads DAMVIQNPRYQVTQFGKPVTLSCSQTLNHNVMYWYQQKSSQAPKLLFHYYDKDFNNEADTPDNFQSRRPNTSFCFLDIRSPGLGDTAMYLCATSRVVGAGQKYFGPGTRLLVL.

CDR3 sequence reads: CASSLEGAQHF. The CDR3 region has the DNA TGTGCCAGCAGTTTAGAGGGGGCCCAGCATTTT. V usage is TRBV28 and J usage is TRBJ1-5, with D possibly TRBD1 on 6 matching bases. The CDR3 loop spans 11 amino acids. Germline CDR1 and CDR2: MDHEN and SYDVKM. Trimming left V 2 bases short and J 11 bases short, with 7 bases between.

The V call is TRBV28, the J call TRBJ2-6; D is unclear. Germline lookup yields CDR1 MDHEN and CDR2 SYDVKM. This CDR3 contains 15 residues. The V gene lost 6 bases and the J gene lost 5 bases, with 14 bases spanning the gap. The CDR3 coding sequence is TGTGCCAGCAGCCTCCAGTCCCCTAGGGCCAACGTCCTGACTTTC. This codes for CASSLQSPRANVLTF.

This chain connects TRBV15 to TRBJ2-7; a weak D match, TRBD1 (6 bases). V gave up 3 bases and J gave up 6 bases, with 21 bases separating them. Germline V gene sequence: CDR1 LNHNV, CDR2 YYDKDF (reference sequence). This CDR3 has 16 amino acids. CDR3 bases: TGTGCCACCAGCAGCCCCTGGGGGCCTCAGGGTCGCGAGCAGTACTTC. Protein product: CATSSPWGPQGREQYF.

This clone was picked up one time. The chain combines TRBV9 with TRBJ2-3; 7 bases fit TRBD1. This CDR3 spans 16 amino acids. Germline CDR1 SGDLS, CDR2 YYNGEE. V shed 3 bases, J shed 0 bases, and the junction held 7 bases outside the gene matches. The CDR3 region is CASSARQGGSTDTQYF. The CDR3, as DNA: TGTGCCAGCAGCGCCCGACAGGGTGGTAGCACAGATACGCAGTATTTT.

The CDR3 coding sequence is TGTGCCAGCAGCCCGCGGGGGGACAGGGGGCGATTTGGGGCCAACGTCCTGACTTTC. Its protein product is CASSPRGDRGRFGANVLTF. The chain uses TRBV21-1 and TRBJ2-6; whether TRBD1, the table's D call, matches the DNA was not checked. TRBV21-1 is a pseudogene. This CDR3 comprises 19 residues.

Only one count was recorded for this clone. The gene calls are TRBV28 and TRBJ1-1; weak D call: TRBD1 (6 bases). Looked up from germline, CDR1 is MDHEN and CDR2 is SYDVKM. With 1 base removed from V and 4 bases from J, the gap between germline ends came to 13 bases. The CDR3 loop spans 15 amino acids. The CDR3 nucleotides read TGTGCCAGCAGTTTATCCAGGGGACCTGGCACTGAAGCTTTCTTT. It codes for CASSLSRGPGTEAFF.

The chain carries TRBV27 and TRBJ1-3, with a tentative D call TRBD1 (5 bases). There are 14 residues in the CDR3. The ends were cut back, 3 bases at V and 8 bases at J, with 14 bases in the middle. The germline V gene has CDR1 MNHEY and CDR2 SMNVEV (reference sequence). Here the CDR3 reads CASSFRTGGHTIYF. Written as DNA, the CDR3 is TGTGCCAGCAGTTTTCGAACAGGCGGACACACCATATATTTT.

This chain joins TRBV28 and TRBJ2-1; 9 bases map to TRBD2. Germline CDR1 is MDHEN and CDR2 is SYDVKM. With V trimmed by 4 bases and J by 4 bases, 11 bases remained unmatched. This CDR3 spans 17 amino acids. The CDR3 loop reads CASSSPSGIGRYNEQFF. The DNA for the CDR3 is TGTGCCAGCAGTTCGCCTAGCGGGATAGGTCGTTACAATGAGCAGTTCTTC.

In nucleotides, the CDR3 is TGTGCCAGCAGCTTAACGCTCAATGAGCAGTTCTTC. Translation gives CASSLTLNEQFF. This chain uses TRBV7-8 with TRBJ2-1; D call uncertain. Germline V CDR1 and CDR2: SGHVS, FQNEAQ. Trimming took off 2 bases at V and 6 bases at J, with 5 bases between the two ends. CDR3 size: 12 residues.

This CDR3 reads CSVGGGRAYNEQFF. The CDR3 coding sequence is TGCAGCGTTGGGGGTGGGAGGGCTTACAATGAGCAGTTCTTC. This chain connects TRBV29-1 to TRBJ2-1; 7 bases match TRBD2. The junction had 7 bases not matched to a gene; V was cut back by 4 bases and J by 4 bases. The CDR3 loop spans 14 amino acids. Per germline, CDR1 SQVTM and CDR2 ANQGSEA.

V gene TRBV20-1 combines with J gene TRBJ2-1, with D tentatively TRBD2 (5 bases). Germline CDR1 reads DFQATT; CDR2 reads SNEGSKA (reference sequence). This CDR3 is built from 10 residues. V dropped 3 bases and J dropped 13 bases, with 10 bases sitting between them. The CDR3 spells CSASYGIQFF. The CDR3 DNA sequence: TGCAGTGCTAGCTACGGGATCCAGTTCTTC.

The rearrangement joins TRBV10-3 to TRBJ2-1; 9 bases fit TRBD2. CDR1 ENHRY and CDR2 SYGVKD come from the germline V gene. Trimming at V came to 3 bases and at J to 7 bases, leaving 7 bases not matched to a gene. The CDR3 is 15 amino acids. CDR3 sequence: CAISDRGLAGNEQFF. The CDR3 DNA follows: TGTGCCATCAGTGACCGGGGACTAGCAGGTAATGAGCAGTTCTTC.

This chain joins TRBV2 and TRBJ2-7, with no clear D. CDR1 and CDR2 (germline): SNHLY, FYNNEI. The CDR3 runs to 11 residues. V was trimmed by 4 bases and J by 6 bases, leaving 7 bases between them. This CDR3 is CASSASGEQYF. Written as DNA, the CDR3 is TGTGCCAGCAGTGCTAGTGGCGAGCAGTACTTC.

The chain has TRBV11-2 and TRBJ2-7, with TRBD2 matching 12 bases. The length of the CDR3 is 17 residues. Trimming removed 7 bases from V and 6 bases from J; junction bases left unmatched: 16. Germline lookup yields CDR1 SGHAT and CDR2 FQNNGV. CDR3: CASTRLGEGLAGSEQYF. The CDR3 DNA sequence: TGTGCCAGCACCAGATTGGGGGAAGGACTAGCGGGAAGCGAGCAGTACTTC.

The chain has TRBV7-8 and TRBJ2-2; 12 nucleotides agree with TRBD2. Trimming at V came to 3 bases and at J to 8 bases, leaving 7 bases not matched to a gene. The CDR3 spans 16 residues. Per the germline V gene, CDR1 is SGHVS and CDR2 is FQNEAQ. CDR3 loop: CASSLLAGGRTGELFF. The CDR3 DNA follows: TGTGCCAGCAGCTTGCTAGCGGGAGGGAGGACTGGGGAGCTGTTTTTT.

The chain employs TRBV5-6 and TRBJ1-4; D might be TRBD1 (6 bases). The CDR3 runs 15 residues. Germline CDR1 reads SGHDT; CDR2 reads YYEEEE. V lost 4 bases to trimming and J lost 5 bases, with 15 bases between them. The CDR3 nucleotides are TGTGCCAGCAGCGGCCTCAGGGGACCGAATGAAAAACTGTTTTTT. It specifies CASSGLRGPNEKLFF.

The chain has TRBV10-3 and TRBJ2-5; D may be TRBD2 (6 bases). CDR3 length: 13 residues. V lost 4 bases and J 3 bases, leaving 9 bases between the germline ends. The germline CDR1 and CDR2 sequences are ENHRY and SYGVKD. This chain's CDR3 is CAISGTGEETQYF. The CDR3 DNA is TGTGCCATCAGTGGGACGGGGGAAGAGACCCAGTACTTC.

The DNA for the CDR3 is TGTGCCAGCAGTTACTCTTTTAGACTAGGAATTGAGCAGTTCTTC. It is translated as CASSYSFRLGIEQFF. The chain combines TRBV6-5 with TRBJ2-1; tentative D call: TRBD2 (6 bases). CDR3 length: 15 amino acids. Germline V gene data show CDR1 as MNHEY and CDR2 as SVGAGI. Trimming removed 0 bases from V and 9 bases from J, with 15 bases in between.

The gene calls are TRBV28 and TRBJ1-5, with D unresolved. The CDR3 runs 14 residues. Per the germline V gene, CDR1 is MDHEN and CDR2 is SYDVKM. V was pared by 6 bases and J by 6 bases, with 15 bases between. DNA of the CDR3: TGTGCCAGCAGGAAAGGTAGGGCACTTCAGCCCCAGCATTTT. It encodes CASRKGRALQPQHF.